This entry concerns a single T cell receptor beta chain. The antigen is undetermined. CDR3 length equals 15 residues. The trim removed 4 bases at V and 4 bases at J, leaving 10 bases unmatched. Germline V gene sequence: CDR1 SGHRS, CDR2 YFSETQ. Produced via immunoSEQ multiplex PCR; TCRdb's table is partial and in-frame only. This table holds some 130,000 clones, roughly 91% found once. The data are from a study of T cell responses to AZD1222 COVID-19 vaccine. Points from the study as a whole: In the spike-specific TCR repertoire, nearly half reportedly target unmutated variant regions. Repertoires were obtained solely post-peak T cell response.

Sample: peripheral blood, taken 28 days after the second AZD1222 dose. This clonotype was obtained from an adult who received the AZD1222 COVID-19 vaccine. The J gene is TRBJ1-1, the V gene TRBV5-1, with 7 bases aligning to TRBD1. The chain's CDR3 is CASSHATGRATEAFF. Written as DNA, the CDR3 is TGCGCCAGCAGCCATGCGACAGGGAGGGCCACTGAAGCTTTCTTT.